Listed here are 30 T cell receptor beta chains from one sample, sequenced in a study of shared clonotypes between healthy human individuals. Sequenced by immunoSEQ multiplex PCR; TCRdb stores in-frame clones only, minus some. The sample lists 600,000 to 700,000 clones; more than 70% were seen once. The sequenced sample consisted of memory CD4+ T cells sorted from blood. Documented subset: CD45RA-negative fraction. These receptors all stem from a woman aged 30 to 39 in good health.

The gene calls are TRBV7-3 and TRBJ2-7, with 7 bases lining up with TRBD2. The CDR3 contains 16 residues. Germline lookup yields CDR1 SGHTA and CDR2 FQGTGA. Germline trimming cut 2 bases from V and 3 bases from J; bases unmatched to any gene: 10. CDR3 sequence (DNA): TGTGCCAGCAGCTTAGCGCTGGCTAGCGGACACTACGAGCAGTACTTC. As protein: CASSLALASGHYEQYF.

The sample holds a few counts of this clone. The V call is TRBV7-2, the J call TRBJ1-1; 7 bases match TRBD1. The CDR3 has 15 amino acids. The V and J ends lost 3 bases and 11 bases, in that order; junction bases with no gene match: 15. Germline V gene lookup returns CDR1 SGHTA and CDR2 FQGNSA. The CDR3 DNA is TGTGCCAGCAGCTTCACCCGGACAGGCGGAAAAACGGCTTTCTTT. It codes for CASSFTRTGGKTAFF.

The CDR3 is CAIRETSGYNEQFF. The CDR3 nucleotides read TGTGCCATCCGAGAGACTAGCGGATACAATGAGCAGTTCTTC. J is TRBJ2-1 and V is TRBV10-3; 9 bases are a match to TRBD2. In germline, CDR1 is ENHRY, CDR2 SYGVKD. The V and J ends lost 8 bases and 4 bases, in that order; junction bases with no gene match: 6. This CDR3 is built from 14 residues.

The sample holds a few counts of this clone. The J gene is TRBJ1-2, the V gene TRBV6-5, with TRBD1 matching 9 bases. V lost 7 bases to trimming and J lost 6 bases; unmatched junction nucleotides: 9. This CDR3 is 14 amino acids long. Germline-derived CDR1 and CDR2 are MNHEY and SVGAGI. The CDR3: CASTNGDRVNGYTF. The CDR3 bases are TGTGCCAGCACCAACGGGGACAGGGTTAATGGCTACACCTTC.

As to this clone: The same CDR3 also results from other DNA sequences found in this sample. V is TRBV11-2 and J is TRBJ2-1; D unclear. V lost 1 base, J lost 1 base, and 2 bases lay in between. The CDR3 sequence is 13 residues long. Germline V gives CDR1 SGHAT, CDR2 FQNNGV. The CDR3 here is CASSLVSYNEQFF. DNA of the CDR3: TGTGCCAGCAGCTTAGTATCCTACAATGAGCAGTTCTTC.

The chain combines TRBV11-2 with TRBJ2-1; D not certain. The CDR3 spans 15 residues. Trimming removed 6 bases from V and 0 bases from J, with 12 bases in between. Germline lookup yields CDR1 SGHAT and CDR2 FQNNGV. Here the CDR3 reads CASRDVRSSYNEQFF. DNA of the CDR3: TGTGCCAGCAGGGACGTCAGGAGCTCCTACAATGAGCAGTTCTTC.

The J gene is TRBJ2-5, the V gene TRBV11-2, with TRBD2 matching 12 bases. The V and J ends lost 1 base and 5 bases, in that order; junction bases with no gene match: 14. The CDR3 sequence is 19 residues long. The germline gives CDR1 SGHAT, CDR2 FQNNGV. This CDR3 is CASSLGLAGGTLGHETQYF. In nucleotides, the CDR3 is TGTGCCAGCAGCTTAGGGCTAGCGGGAGGGACTTTGGGTCACGAGACCCAGTACTTC.

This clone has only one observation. CDR3: CASSLDRSGNTIYF. DNA for the CDR3: TGCGCCAGCAGCTTGGACAGGTCCGGAAACACCATATATTTT. J is TRBJ1-3 and V is TRBV5-1; a possible D gene is TRBD1 (5 bases). This CDR3 is built from 14 residues. Germline V gives CDR1 SGHRS, CDR2 YFSETQ. Trimming left V 0 bases short and J 4 bases short, with 8 bases between.

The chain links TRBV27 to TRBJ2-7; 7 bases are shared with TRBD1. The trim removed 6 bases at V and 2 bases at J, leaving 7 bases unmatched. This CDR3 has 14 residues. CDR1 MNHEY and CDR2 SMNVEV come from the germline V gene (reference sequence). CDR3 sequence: CASRDRVGAYEQYF. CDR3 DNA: TGTGCCAGCAGAGACAGGGTAGGGGCCTACGAGCAGTACTTC.

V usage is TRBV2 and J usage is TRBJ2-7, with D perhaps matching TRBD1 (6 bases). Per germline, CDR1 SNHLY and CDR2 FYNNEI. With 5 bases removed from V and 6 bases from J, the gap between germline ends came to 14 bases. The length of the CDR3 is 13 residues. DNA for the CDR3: TGTGCCAGCAGTCGTCGGACAGCCGGCGAGCAGTACTTC. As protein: CASSRRTAGEQYF.

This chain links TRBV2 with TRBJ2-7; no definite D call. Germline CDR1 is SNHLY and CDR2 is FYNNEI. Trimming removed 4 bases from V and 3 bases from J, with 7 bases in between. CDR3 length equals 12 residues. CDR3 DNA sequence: TGTGCCAGCAGTGTTGGGATCTACGAGCAGTACTTC. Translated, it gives CASSVGIYEQYF.

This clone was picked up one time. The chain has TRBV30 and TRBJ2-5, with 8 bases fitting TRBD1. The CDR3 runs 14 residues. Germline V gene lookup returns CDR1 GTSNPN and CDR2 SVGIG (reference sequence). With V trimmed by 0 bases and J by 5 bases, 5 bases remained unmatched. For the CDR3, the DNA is TGTGCCTGGAGTGTAGGACAGGGTGGGGAGACCCAGTACTTC. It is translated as CAWSVGQGGETQYF.

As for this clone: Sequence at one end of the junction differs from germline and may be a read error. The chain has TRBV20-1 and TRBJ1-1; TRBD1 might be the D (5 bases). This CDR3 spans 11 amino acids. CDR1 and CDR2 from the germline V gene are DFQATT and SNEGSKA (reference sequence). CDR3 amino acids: CRARGNTEAFF. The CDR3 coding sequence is TGCAGAGCTAGGGGGAACACTGAAGCTTTCTTT.

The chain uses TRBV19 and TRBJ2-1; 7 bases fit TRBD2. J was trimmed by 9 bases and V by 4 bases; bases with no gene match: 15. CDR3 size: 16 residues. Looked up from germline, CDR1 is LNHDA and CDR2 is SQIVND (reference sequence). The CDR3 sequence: CASSTQTGGGTGEQFF. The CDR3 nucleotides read TGTGCCAGTAGTACCCAAACGGGCGGGGGAACGGGTGAGCAGTTCTTC.

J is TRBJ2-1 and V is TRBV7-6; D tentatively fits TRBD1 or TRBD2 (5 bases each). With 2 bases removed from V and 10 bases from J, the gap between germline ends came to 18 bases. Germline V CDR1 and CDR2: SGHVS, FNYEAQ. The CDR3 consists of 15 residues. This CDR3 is CASSLRPPGAGEQFF. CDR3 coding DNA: TGTGCCAGCAGCTTACGACCTCCCGGGGCGGGCGAGCAGTTCTTC.

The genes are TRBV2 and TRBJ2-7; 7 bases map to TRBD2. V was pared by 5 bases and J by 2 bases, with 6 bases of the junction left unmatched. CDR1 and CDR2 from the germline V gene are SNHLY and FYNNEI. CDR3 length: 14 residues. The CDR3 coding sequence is TGTGCCAGCAGTACCGGGACTAATCCCTACGAGCAGTACTTC. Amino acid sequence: CASSTGTNPYEQYF.

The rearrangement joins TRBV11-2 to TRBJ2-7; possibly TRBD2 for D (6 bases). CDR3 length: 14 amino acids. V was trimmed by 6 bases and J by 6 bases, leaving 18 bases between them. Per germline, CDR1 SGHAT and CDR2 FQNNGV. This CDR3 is CASRPNRDFGEQYF. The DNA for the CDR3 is TGTGCCAGCAGGCCTAACCGGGACTTTGGCGAGCAGTACTTC.

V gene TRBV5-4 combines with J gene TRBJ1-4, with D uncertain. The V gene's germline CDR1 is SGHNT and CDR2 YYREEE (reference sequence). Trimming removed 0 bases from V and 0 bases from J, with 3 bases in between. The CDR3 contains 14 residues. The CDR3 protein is CASSLGSTNEKLFF. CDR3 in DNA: TGTGCCAGCAGCTTGGGGTCAACTAATGAAAAACTGTTTTTT.

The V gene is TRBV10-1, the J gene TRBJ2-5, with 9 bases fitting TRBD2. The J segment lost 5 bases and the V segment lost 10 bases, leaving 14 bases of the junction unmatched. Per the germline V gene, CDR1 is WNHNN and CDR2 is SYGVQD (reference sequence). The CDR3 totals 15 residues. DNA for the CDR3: TGCGCCACCTCTCGTGATAGCGGGAGCGGGGAGACCCAGTACTTC. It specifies CATSRDSGSGETQYF.

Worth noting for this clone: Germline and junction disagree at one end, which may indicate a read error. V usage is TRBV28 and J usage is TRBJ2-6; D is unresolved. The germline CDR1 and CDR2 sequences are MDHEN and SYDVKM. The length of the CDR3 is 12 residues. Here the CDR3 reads CAGSSGANVLTF. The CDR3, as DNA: TGTGCCGGCAGCTCTGGGGCCAACGTCCTGACTTTC.

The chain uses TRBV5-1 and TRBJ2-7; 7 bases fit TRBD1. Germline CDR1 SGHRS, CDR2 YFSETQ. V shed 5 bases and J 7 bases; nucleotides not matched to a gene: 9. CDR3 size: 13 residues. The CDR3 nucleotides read TGCGCCAGCAGGTTAGACAGGGATCGAGAGCAGTACTTC. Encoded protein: CASRLDRDREQYF.

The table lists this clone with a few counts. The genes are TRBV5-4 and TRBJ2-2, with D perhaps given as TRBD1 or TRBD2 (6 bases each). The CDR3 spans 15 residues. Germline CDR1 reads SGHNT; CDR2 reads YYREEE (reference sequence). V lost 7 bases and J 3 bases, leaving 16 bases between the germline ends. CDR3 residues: CASFRRAGDTGELFF. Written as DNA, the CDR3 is TGTGCCAGCTTCCGGAGGGCAGGGGACACCGGGGAGCTGTTTTTT.

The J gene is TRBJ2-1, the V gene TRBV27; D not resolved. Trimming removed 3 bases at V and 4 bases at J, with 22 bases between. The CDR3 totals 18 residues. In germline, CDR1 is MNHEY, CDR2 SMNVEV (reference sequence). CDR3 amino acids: CASSFGVRRFTSYNEQFF. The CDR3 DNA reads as TGTGCCAGCAGTTTTGGGGTCCGGCGGTTCACGTCTTACAATGAGCAGTTCTTC.

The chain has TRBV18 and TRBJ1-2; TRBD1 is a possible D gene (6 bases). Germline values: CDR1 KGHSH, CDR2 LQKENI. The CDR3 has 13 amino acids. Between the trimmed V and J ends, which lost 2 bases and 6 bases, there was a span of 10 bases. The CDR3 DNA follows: TGTGCCAGCTCACCAGACGGGACAAATGGCTACACCTTC. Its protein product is CASSPDGTNGYTF.

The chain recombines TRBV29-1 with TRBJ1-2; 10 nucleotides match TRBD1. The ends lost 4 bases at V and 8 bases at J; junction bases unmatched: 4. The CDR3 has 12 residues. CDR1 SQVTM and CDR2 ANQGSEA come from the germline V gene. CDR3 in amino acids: CSVGDRGRGYTF. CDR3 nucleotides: TGCAGCGTTGGGGACAGGGGAAGGGGCTACACCTTC.

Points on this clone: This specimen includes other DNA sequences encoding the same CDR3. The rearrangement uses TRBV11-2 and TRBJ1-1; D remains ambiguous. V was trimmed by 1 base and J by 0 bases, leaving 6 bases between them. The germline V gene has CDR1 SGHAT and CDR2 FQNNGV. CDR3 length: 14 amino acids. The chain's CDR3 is CASSLAPVNTEAFF. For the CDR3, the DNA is TGTGCCAGCAGCTTAGCCCCCGTGAACACTGAAGCTTTCTTT.

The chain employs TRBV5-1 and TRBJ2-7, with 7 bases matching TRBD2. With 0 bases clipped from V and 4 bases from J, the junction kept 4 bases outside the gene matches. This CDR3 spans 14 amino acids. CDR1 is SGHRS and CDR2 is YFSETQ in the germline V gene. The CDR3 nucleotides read TGCGCCAGCAGCTTGGCCCCGGGAGGTTACGAGCAGTACTTC. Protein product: CASSLAPGGYEQYF.

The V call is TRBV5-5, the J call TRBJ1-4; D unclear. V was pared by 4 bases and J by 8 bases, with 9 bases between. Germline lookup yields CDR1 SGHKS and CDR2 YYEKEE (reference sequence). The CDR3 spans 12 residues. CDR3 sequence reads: CASSPNTEKLFF. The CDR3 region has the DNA TGTGCCAGCAGCCCGAACACGGAAAAACTGTTTTTT.

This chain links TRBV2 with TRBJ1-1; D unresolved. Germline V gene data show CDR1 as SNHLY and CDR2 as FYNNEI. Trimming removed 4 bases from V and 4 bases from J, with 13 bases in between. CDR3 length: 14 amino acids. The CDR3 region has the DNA TGTGCCAGCAGTGGCCAGCCCCCAGGCACTGAAGCTTTCTTT. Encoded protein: CASSGQPPGTEAFF.

The CDR3 protein is CASSLARGSRTQYF. In nucleotides, the CDR3 is TGTGCCAGCAGCTTAGCGCGAGGATCCCGGACCCAGTACTTC. V is TRBV7-9 and J is TRBJ2-5; D is unclear. The CDR3 has 14 amino acids. Germline V lookup: CDR1 SEHNR, CDR2 FQNEAQ (reference sequence). V was cut by 0 bases and J by 7 bases, with 12 bases left in between.